This T cell receptor (beta chain) emerged from a study of cytomegalovirus exposure and HLA in healthy donors. Points from the study as a whole: Researchers counted roughly 150 TCR beta chains as cytomegalovirus-associated. Diagnosis of cytomegalovirus status made by the classifier reportedly showed high specificity and sensitivity.

This CDR3 has 16 residues. V lost 7 bases to trimming and J lost 3 bases; unmatched junction nucleotides: 14. Germline-derived CDR1 and CDR2 are MDHEN and SYDVKM. Method: immunoSEQ multiplex PCR; TCRdb's copy keeps in-frame clones and lacks some. The sample records about 150,000 clones, around 90% being singletons. A word on this clone: Its specificity is unknown.

The V and J genes are TRBV28 and TRBJ1-1; 7 bases fit TRBD1. The source is a young woman in good health and CMV-seropositive. The specimen sequenced was PBMCs. CDR3 in amino acids: CASTLTGYFGHTEAFF. In nucleotides, the CDR3 is TGTGCCAGCACACTGACAGGGTACTTCGGCCACACTGAAGCTTTCTTT.